These T cell receptor beta chains were read from a single sample in a study of early T cells in non-severe SARS-CoV-2 infection. TCRdb analysed the 5' RACE reads with MiXCR anew, one entry per CDR3 protein. Seen here are fewer than 85,000 distinct CDR3 sequences, roughly 13% observed once, and the top ten hold about 1.4%. Sequenced input: whole blood. The receptors shown here come from an adult who was a healthcare worker with PCR-confirmed SARS-CoV-2 infection or an uninfected control (not recorded which). The CDR3 runs from the conserved cysteine through the conserved F or W. D genes are given only for firm matches. Clone size is not always given. Where it is, it says once, few, many or a class for expanded clones.

v_gene: TRBV6-6; abundance: many; j_gene: TRBJ2-1; d_gene: -; CDR3aa: CASSTPGGGSYNEQFF; CDR3nt: TGTGCCAGCAGTACCCCAGGGGGGGGCTCCTACAATGAGCAGTTCTTC
v_gene: TRBV9; abundance: -; j_gene: TRBJ2-2; d_gene: TRBD1; CDR3aa: CASSVDRVPGELFF; CDR3nt: TGTGCCAGCAGCGTCGACAGGGTCCCCGGGGAGCTGTTTTTT
v_gene: TRBV6-2/TRBV6-3; abundance: few; j_gene: TRBJ2-7; d_gene: -; CDR3aa: CASIRTGALLGEQYF; CDR3nt: TGTGCCAGCATTCGAACGGGGGCTCTCCTGGGCGAGCAGTACTTC
v_gene: TRBV5-1; abundance: -; j_gene: TRBJ2-7; d_gene: -; CDR3aa: CASSLVGGPANEQYF; CDR3nt: TGCGCCAGCAGCTTGGTCGGGGGGCCGGCCAACGAGCAGTACTTC
v_gene: TRBV7-2; abundance: few; j_gene: TRBJ1-2; d_gene: -; CDR3aa: CASSLVALDFPNYGYTF; CDR3nt: TGTGCCAGCAGCTTAGTGGCCTTAGATTTTCCGAACTATGGCTACACCTTC
v_gene: TRBV11-2; abundance: -; j_gene: TRBJ2-7; d_gene: TRBD2; CDR3aa: CASSLSGTRNVYEQYF; CDR3nt: TGTGCCAGCAGCTTATCGGGGACTAGGAACGTGTACGAGCAGTACTTC
v_gene: TRBV2; abundance: few; j_gene: TRBJ1-1; d_gene: -; CDR3aa: CATSDRFEAFF; CDR3nt: TGTGCCACCTCCGACAGGTTTGAAGCTTTCTTT
v_gene: TRBV3-1; abundance: many; j_gene: TRBJ2-5; d_gene: -; CDR3aa: CASSPDISPRETQYF; CDR3nt: TGTGCCAGCAGCCCGGACATCTCCCCGAGGGAGACCCAGTACTTC
v_gene: TRBV7-9; abundance: many; j_gene: TRBJ1-2; d_gene: -; CDR3aa: CASSLKTWGYGYTF; CDR3nt: TGTGCCAGCAGCTTAAAAACATGGGGCTATGGCTACACCTTC
v_gene: TRBV11-2; abundance: -; j_gene: TRBJ1-1; d_gene: TRBD1; CDR3aa: CASSPDRISEAFF; CDR3nt: TGTGCCAGCAGCCCGGACAGGATCTCTGAAGCTTTCTTT
v_gene: TRBV12-3/TRBV12-4; abundance: many; j_gene: TRBJ1-6; d_gene: TRBD1; CDR3aa: CASTAGQNNSPLHF; CDR3nt: TGTGCCAGCACCGCGGGACAGAATAATTCACCCCTCCACTTT
v_gene: TRBV7-6; abundance: few; j_gene: TRBJ2-5; d_gene: -; CDR3aa: CASSPMTGLRKETQYF; CDR3nt: TGTGCCAGCAGCCCAATGACAGGTCTGAGGAAAGAGACCCAGTACTTC
v_gene: TRBV28; abundance: many; j_gene: TRBJ1-2; d_gene: -; CDR3aa: CASSLSGKFYGYTF; CDR3nt: TGTGCCAGCAGTTTATCAGGGAAGTTCTATGGCTACACCTTC
v_gene: TRBV11-2; abundance: few; j_gene: TRBJ2-5; d_gene: -; CDR3aa: CASSSPGLDQETQYF; CDR3nt: TGTGCCAGCAGCAGCCCGGGGCTGGACCAAGAGACCCAGTACTTC
v_gene: TRBV12-5; abundance: -; j_gene: TRBJ2-3; d_gene: -; CDR3aa: CASGLAVSDTQYF; CDR3nt: TGTGCTAGTGGTTTGGCCGTGAGCGATACGCAGTATTTT
v_gene: TRBV7-9; abundance: many; j_gene: TRBJ1-6; d_gene: -; CDR3aa: CASSFLDNSPLHF; CDR3nt: TGTGCCAGCAGCTTCCTGGACAATTCACCCCTCCACTTT
v_gene: TRBV7-2; abundance: few; j_gene: TRBJ2-5; d_gene: TRBD1; CDR3aa: CASSRTGPGETQYF; CDR3nt: TGTGCCAGCAGCCGGACAGGGCCGGGGGAGACCCAGTACTTC
v_gene: TRBV5-1; abundance: -; j_gene: TRBJ2-3; d_gene: TRBD2; CDR3aa: CASSLLPAGGQDTQYF; CDR3nt: TGCGCCAGCAGCTTGTTACCAGCGGGGGGACAGGATACGCAGTATTTT
v_gene: TRBV12-3/TRBV12-4; abundance: few; j_gene: TRBJ1-1; d_gene: TRBD1; CDR3aa: CASSQHPGGEDTEAFF; CDR3nt: TGTGCCAGCAGCCAACACCCAGGGGGCGAGGACACTGAAGCTTTCTTT
v_gene: TRBV19; abundance: many; j_gene: TRBJ2-2; d_gene: TRBD2; CDR3aa: CAARTSGTGELFF; CDR3nt: TGTGCCGCCAGGACTAGCGGGACCGGGGAGCTGTTTTTT
v_gene: TRBV19; abundance: many; j_gene: TRBJ2-2; d_gene: -; CDR3aa: CASSIVHYTGELFF; CDR3nt: TGTGCCAGTAGTATAGTCCACTACACCGGGGAGCTGTTTTTT
v_gene: TRBV6-7; abundance: -; j_gene: TRBJ2-5; d_gene: -; CDR3aa: CASSPKGKVRWGQETQYF; CDR3nt: TGTGCCAGCAGTCCGAAGGGTAAAGTGAGGTGGGGCCAAGAGACCCAGTACTTC
v_gene: TRBV7-9; abundance: -; j_gene: TRBJ2-5; d_gene: -; CDR3aa: CAIEGVETQYF; CDR3nt: TGTGCCATAGAGGGCGTCGAGACCCAGTACTTC
v_gene: TRBV11-1; abundance: many; j_gene: TRBJ2-2; d_gene: -; CDR3aa: CASSLDRGLNTGELFF; CDR3nt: TGTGCCAGCAGCCTCGACCGCGGACTAAACACCGGGGAGCTGTTTTTT
v_gene: TRBV6-2/TRBV6-3; abundance: few; j_gene: TRBJ2-2; d_gene: -; CDR3aa: CASSYPIRELFF; CDR3nt: TGTGCCAGCAGTTACCCGATCCGGGAGCTGTTTTTT
v_gene: TRBV4-3; abundance: few; j_gene: TRBJ1-4; d_gene: TRBD1; CDR3aa: CASSPIGTGNEKLFF; CDR3nt: TGCGCCAGCAGCCCTATTGGGACAGGGAATGAAAAACTGTTTTTT
v_gene: TRBV7-2; abundance: -; j_gene: TRBJ1-4; d_gene: TRBD1; CDR3aa: CASSLGQGSLFF; CDR3nt: TGTGCCAGCAGCTTAGGACAGGGCTCCCTGTTTTTT
v_gene: TRBV20-1; abundance: many; j_gene: TRBJ2-1; d_gene: TRBD2; CDR3aa: CSASHPSGGTSYNEQFF; CDR3nt: TGCAGTGCTAGTCATCCTAGCGGGGGAACCTCCTACAATGAGCAGTTCTTC
v_gene: TRBV5-1; abundance: few; j_gene: TRBJ1-2; d_gene: -; CDR3aa: CASSNSRYGYTF; CDR3nt: TGCGCCAGCTCTAATTCTCGCTATGGCTACACCTTC
v_gene: TRBV7-2; abundance: -; j_gene: TRBJ1-2; d_gene: -; CDR3aa: CASSFTANYGYTF; CDR3nt: TGTGCCAGCAGCTTCACGGCTAACTATGGCTACACCTTC
v_gene: TRBV11-1; abundance: once; j_gene: TRBJ2-4; d_gene: -; CDR3aa: CASSLGTEKNIQYF; CDR3nt: TGTGCCAGCAGCTTAGGGACCGAGAAAAACATTCAGTACTTC
v_gene: TRBV11-2; abundance: -; j_gene: TRBJ2-3; d_gene: -; CDR3aa: CASSQTDSTDTQYF; CDR3nt: TGTGCCAGCAGCCAGACAGACAGCACAGATACGCAGTATTTT
v_gene: TRBV20-1; abundance: many; j_gene: TRBJ2-2; d_gene: -; CDR3aa: CSAPGNTGELFF; CDR3nt: TGCAGTGCTCCGGGGAACACCGGGGAGCTGTTTTTT
v_gene: TRBV11-2; abundance: many; j_gene: TRBJ2-2; d_gene: -; CDR3aa: CASSPPPRGGELFF; CDR3nt: TGTGCCAGCAGCCCCCCCCCCCGGGGCGGGGAGCTGTTTTTT
v_gene: TRBV24-1; abundance: -; j_gene: TRBJ2-7; d_gene: -; CDR3aa: CVRRLYEQYF; CDR3nt: TGTGTTAGGCGGTTATACGAGCAGTACTTC
v_gene: TRBV20-1; abundance: -; j_gene: TRBJ2-4; d_gene: TRBD1; CDR3aa: CSASGQGAAKNIQYF; CDR3nt: TGCAGTGCTTCAGGACAGGGCGCGGCCAAAAACATTCAGTACTTC
v_gene: TRBV11-2; abundance: many; j_gene: TRBJ1-4; d_gene: -; CDR3aa: CASSLQAATEKLFF; CDR3nt: TGTGCCAGCAGCTTACAGGCCGCCACTGAAAAACTGTTTTTT
v_gene: TRBV12-5; abundance: few; j_gene: TRBJ1-3; d_gene: -; CDR3aa: CASGLPLGENTIYF; CDR3nt: TGTGCTAGTGGTTTGCCTCTCGGCGAGAACACCATATATTTT
v_gene: TRBV6-5; abundance: -; j_gene: TRBJ1-4; d_gene: -; CDR3aa: CASSYFHSGRGEKLFF; CDR3nt: TGTGCCAGCAGTTACTTTCACAGCGGGAGAGGTGAAAAACTGTTTTTT
v_gene: TRBV2; abundance: few; j_gene: TRBJ1-5; d_gene: -; CDR3aa: CASSAQGGPQHF; CDR3nt: TGTGCCAGCAGTGCCCAGGGAGGGCCCCAGCATTTT
v_gene: TRBV6-2/TRBV6-3; abundance: few; j_gene: TRBJ2-2; d_gene: -; CDR3aa: CASSLFRTNTGELFF; CDR3nt: TGTGCCAGCAGTCTCTTTCGGACGAACACCGGGGAGCTGTTTTTT
v_gene: TRBV12-3/TRBV12-4; abundance: many; j_gene: TRBJ2-5; d_gene: -; CDR3aa: CASSFLGETQYF; CDR3nt: TGTGCCAGCAGTTTTCTGGGAGAGACCCAGTACTTC